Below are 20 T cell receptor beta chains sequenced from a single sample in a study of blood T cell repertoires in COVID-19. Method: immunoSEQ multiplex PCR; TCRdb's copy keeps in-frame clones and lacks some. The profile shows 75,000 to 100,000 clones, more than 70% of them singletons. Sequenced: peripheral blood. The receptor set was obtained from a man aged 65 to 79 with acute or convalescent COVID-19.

The CDR3 DNA follows: TGTGCCAGCAGCCCGACTATGCGGGCGGGAACTGAAGCTTTCTTT. Its protein product is CASSPTMRAGTEAFF. The V and J genes are TRBV5-4 and TRBJ1-1; unclear D gene. From germline, CDR1 is SGHNT and CDR2 YYREEE (reference sequence). With 4 bases removed from V and 5 bases from J, the gap between germline ends came to 18 bases. The CDR3 is 15 amino acids.

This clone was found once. The CDR3 loop reads CASSSPGGGTDTQYF. The CDR3 bases are TGTGCCAGCAGCTCCCCGGGGGGCGGTACAGATACGCAGTATTTT. The chain has TRBV7-9 and TRBJ2-3; D possibly corresponds to TRBD2 (7 bases). CDR1 and CDR2 (germline): SEHNR, FQNEAQ (reference sequence). The V and J ends lost 4 bases and 3 bases respectively, with 14 bases between them. The CDR3 covers 15 residues.

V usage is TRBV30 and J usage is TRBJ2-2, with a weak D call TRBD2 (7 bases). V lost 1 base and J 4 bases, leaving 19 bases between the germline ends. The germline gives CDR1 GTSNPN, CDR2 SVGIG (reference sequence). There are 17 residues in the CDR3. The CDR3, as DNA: TGTGCCTGGAGTGAAGGGGGAGGGCGTCTGGGCACCGGGGAGCTGTTTTTT. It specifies CAWSEGGGRLGTGELFF. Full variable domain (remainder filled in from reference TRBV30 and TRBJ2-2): SQTIHQWPATLVQPVGSPLSLECTVEGTSNPNLYWYRQAAGRGLQLLFYSVGIGQISSEVPQNLSASRPQDRQFILSSKKLLLSDSGFYLCAWSEGGGRLGTGELFFGEGSRLTVL.

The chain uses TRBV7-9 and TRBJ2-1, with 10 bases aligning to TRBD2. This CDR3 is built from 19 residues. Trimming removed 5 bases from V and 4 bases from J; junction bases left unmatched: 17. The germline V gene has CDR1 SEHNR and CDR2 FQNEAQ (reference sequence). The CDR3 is CASSQPLRPSSGSYNEQFF. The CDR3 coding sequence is TGTGCCAGCAGCCAACCTCTGCGCCCCTCTAGCGGGAGTTACAATGAGCAGTTCTTC.

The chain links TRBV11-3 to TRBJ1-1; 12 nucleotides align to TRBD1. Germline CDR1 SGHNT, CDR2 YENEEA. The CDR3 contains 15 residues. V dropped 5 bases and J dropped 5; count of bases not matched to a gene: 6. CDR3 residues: CASSPGQGAKTEAFF. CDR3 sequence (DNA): TGTGCCAGCAGCCCGGGACAGGGGGCGAAAACTGAAGCTTTCTTT.

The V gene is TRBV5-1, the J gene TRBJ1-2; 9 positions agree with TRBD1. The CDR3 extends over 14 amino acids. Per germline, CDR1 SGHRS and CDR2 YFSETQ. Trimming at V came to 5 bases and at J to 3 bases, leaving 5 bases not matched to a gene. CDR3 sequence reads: CASRRGQGYYGYTF. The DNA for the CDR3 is TGCGCCAGCAGGCGGGGACAGGGATACTATGGCTACACCTTC.

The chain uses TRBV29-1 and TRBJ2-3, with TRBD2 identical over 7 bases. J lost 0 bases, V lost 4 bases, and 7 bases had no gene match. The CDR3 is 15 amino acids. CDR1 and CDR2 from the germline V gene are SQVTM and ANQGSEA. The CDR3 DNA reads TGCAGCGTTGGGGGCTCGCGGGAGAGCACAGATACGCAGTATTTT. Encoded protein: CSVGGSRESTDTQYF.

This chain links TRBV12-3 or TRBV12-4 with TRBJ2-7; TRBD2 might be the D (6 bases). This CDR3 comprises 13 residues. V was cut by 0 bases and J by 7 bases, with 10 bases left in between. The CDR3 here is CASSLASGVEQYF. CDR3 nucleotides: TGTGCCAGCAGTTTAGCGTCGGGGGTTGAGCAGTACTTC.

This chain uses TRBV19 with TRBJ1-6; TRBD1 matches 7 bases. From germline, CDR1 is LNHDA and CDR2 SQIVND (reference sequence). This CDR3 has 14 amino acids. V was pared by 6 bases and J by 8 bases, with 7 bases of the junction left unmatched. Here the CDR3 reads CASSVTGEDSPLHF. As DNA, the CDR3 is TGTGCCAGTAGCGTCACAGGGGAAGATTCACCCCTCCACTTT.

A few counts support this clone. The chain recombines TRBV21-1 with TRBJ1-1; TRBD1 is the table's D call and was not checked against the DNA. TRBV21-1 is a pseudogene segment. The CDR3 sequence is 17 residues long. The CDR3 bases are TGTGCCAGCAGCAAAAATTGGACAGGGGACAAGAACGCTGAAGCTTTCTTT. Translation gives CASSKNWTGDKNAEAFF.

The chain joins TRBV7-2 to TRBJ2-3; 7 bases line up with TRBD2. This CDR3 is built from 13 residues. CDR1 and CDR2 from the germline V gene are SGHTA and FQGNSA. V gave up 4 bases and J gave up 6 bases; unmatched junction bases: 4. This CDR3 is CASSSNSGDTQYF. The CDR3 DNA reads TGTGCCAGCAGCTCCAATAGCGGGGATACGCAGTATTTT.

The CDR3 sequence: CASSEWAAPNQPQHF. In nucleotides, the CDR3 is TGTGCCAGCAGTGAGTGGGCCGCCCCGAATCAGCCCCAGCATTTT. V and J are TRBV2 and TRBJ1-5, with D unclear. The CDR3 has 15 residues. Germline loops: CDR1 SNHLY, CDR2 FYNNEI. Trimming removed 3 bases at V and 4 bases at J, with 13 bases between.

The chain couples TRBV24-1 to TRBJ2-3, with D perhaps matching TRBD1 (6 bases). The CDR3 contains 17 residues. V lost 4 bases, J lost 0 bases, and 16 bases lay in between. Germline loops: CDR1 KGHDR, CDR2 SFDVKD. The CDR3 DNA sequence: TGTGCCACCAGTGACCGTACCGGAAGGGGGAGCACAGATACGCAGTATTTT. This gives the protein CATSDRTGRGSTDTQYF.

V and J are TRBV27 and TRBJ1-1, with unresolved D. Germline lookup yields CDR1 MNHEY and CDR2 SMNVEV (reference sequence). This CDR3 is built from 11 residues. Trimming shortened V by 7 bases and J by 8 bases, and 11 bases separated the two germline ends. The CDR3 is CASIYAQEAFF. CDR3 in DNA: TGTGCCAGCATTTATGCACAGGAAGCTTTCTTT.

CDR3 DNA: TGTGCCAGCAGCCAACAAGAGATTAACTATGGCTACACCTTC. Its protein product is CASSQQEINYGYTF. The chain carries TRBV14 and TRBJ1-2; D is undetermined. Germline CDR1 SGHDN, CDR2 FVKESK. V dropped 2 bases and J dropped 1 base, with 8 bases sitting between them. The CDR3 sequence is 14 residues long.

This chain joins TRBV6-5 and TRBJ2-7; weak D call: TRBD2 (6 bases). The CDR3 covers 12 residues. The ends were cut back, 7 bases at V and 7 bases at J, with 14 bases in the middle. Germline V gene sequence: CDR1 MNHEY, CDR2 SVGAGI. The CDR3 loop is CASMVVAGEQYF. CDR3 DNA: TGTGCCAGCATGGTAGTGGCGGGAGAGCAGTACTTC.

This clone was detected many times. This chain's CDR3 is CASSLGASLQETQYF. In DNA, the CDR3 is TGTGCCAGCAGCTTAGGCGCTAGCCTCCAAGAGACCCAGTACTTC. This chain links TRBV7-2 with TRBJ2-5; a weak D match, TRBD2 (5 bases). The CDR3 is made up of 15 amino acids. Looked up from germline, CDR1 is SGHTA and CDR2 is FQGNSA. V lost 1 base, J lost 1 base, and 10 bases lay in between.

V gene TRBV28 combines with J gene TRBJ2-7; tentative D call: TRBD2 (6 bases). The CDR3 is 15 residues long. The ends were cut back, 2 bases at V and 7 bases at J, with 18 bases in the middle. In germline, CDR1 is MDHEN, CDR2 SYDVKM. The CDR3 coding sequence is TGTGCCAGCAGTTTAATCCTACGACTGGGGGGAGAGCAGTACTTC. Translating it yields CASSLILRLGGEQYF.

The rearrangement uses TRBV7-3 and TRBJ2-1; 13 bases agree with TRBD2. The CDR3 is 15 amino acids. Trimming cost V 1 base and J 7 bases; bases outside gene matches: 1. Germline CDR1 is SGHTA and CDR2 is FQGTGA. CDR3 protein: CASSLMGLAGNEQFF. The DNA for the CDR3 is TGTGCCAGCAGCTTAATGGGACTAGCGGGGAATGAGCAGTTCTTC.

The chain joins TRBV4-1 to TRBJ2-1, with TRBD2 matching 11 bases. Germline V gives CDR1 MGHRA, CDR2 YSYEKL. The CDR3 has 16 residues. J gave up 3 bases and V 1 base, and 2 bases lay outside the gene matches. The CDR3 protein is CASSQGTSGYYNEQFF. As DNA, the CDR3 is TGCGCCAGCAGCCAAGGGACTAGCGGGTACTACAATGAGCAGTTCTTC.